The sequence of this TCR beta chain was determined in a study of cytomegalovirus exposure and HLA in healthy donors. Study observations and caveats: Sequences of the TCR beta chain were said to predict the HLA-A and HLA-B alleles of most subjects accurately. Association of a missense DCLRE1C variant with TCR beta V- and J-gene trimming was reported in a later analysis. According to the study, around 150 TCR beta chains were cytomegalovirus-associated.

Concerning this clone: The target antigen is unknown.

All donors participated as healthy donors of bone marrow. This PCR relied on a set of 60 Vbeta primers and 13 Jbeta primers. The table came from immunoSEQ multiplex PCR; TCRdb's copy has only in-frame clones and leaves some out. The sample includes around 110,000 clones, approximately 79% of them seen just once. The CDR3 has 14 residues. With 4 bases removed from V and 2 bases from J, the gap between germline ends came to 10 bases. CDR1 is SGHDT, CDR2 YYEEEE, per germline. This chain joins TRBV5-6 and TRBJ1-5, with TRBD1 as a possible D gene (6 bases). Input material: PBMCs. The sequence derives from a woman in her 40s in good health and CMV-seropositive. Here the CDR3 reads CASSQGRGNQPQHF. CDR3 coding DNA: TGTGCCAGCAGCCAGGGGCGAGGCAATCAGCCCCAGCATTTT.